This T cell receptor beta chain was documented in a study of T cell clonotyping in hematopoietic cell transplantation (dated by TCRdb to the early 2020s). Looking at the study overall: In the study, 140 or so blood samples were gathered from over 30 consecutive transplant recipients and their related donors. Recruitment of patients ran from late 2015 to early 2017, and follow-up continued until September 2020 or until death. Paper-wide results and their limitations: Recipient TCR diversity fell after transplant, with pathologically expanded clonotypes rising progressively from day 30 to day 180. Sample size was limited, and cells were not sorted, so CD4 and CD8 repertoire contributions could not be separated. Broader posttransplant TCR repertoire diversity was predicted by donor and pretransplant recipient Inverse Simpson Index values. Only a small fraction of recipient repertoires overlapped donor repertoires, with over 95% appearing de novo at the given depth.

V drops 3 bases and J drops 3 bases, leaving 8 bases in between. The germline V gene yields SGHTA for CDR1 and FQGTGA for CDR2. The CDR3 spans 13 residues, from the cysteine through the phenylalanine. CDR3 DNA is the only sequence kept; it has 39 bases, read in frame from the first base. This sample's time point label indicates: 100 days after allo-HCT. Blood samples were obtained from recipients approximately 28 days before transplant and at days 30, 100 and 180 after transplant. Nuclei Lysis Solution was used to extract genomic DNA from fresh or cryopreserved unfractionated peripheral blood mononuclear cells. Notes on this clone: Its antigen remains unidentified. Qualities for individual bases were not recorded, and no much larger clone is one base off.

The immunoSEQ assay, a bias-controlled multiplex PCR with V- and J-specific primers, was used to amplify TCR beta CDR3 regions from genomic DNA. In a second PCR step, the CDR3 amplicons were tagged with a proprietary barcode plus Illumina adapter sequences. An Illumina MiSeq instrument was used to sequence the CDR3 libraries. The source study handled its data this way. Export and quality control were performed with immunoSEQ Analyzer 3.0, and downstream analyses were performed with R Bioconductor and Immunarch. Only productive rearrangements within the normalized downsampled data set were used in the calculation of repertoire metrics. Pathologically expanded clonotypes were defined as those larger than 5 templates in the normalized cohort. Repertoire diversity was measured with the Inverse Simpson Index. To capture all clonotypes, CMV-specificity analyses were performed on the non-normalized data set. This immuneACCESS table, as held by TCRdb, lists in-frame sequences with V and J called but not all clones. Of the missing ones, under half trace to an unresolved V gene in checked studies; the others have no known cause. V and J calls and clone size are those listed in that table; D and trimming were worked out from the DNA. This sample holds around 5,000 clones; about two thirds were observed only once. The top ten clonotypes cover roughly a quarter of the sample.

This chain joins TRBV7-3 to TRBJ1-1; the D gene cannot be named for sure. Sequenced material: PBMCs, taken 100 days after allogeneic stem cell transplant. This sequence was found in a female patient aged 45-65 years who had an allogeneic stem cell transplant, so the T cells may come from the graft donor. Some clones in this sample may be carry-over from other donors' samples. The base sequence is TGTGCCAGCAGCTTGGGTTTTGACACTGAAGCTTTCTTT. Its amino acids are CASSLGFDTEAFF.